One sample yielded the 19 T cell receptor beta chains listed below, sequenced in a study of blood T cells in healthy people across ages. Together with a sample-barcoded 5' primer, a J-beta primer mix was included in a second PCR lasting about 7 to 12 cycles. TCRdb re-called the 5' RACE reads with MiXCR, one entry per CDR3 protein. This sample yields just under 900,000 distinct CDR3 sequences, of which 25% to 35% are seen a single time; around 16% belongs to the top ten. Sequenced: blood. These receptors were taken from a woman at least 80 years old in good health.

The sample holds many counts of this clonotype. The chain combines TRBV6-5 with TRBJ2-3, with unresolved D. Germline V gene data show CDR1 as MNHEY and CDR2 as SVGAGI. CDR3 length: 15 amino acids. V was cut by 0 bases and J by 7 bases, with 14 bases left in between. The CDR3 reads CASSYSGPVLNTQYF. The CDR3 DNA reads TGTGCCAGCAGTTACTCTGGACCGGTACTCAATACGCAGTATTTT.

This clonotype was detected ten times or more. V usage is TRBV28 and J usage is TRBJ2-5; D uncertain. The CDR3 has 12 residues. Germline CDR1 and CDR2: MDHEN and SYDVKM. V was trimmed by 8 bases and J by 1 base, leaving 8 bases between them. The CDR3 DNA sequence: TGTGCCAGCGTCGCAAGCCAAGAGACCCAGTACTTC. It yields the protein CASVASQETQYF.

This clonotype has a handful of counts. This rearrangement joins TRBV18 to TRBJ1-3, with TRBD1 as a possible D gene (5 bases). Germline V gene lookup returns CDR1 KGHSH and CDR2 LQKENI. This CDR3 contains 17 residues. The V end lost 2 bases, the J end lost 0 bases, and 14 bases lay between the germline ends. The CDR3 DNA reads as TGTGCCAGCTCACCAGTCGGGACTGGGAGCTCTGGAAACACCATATATTTT. Translating gives CASSPVGTGSSGNTIYF.

This clonotype was seen a few times. The genes are TRBV21-1 and TRBJ2-3; the DNA was not used to check the table's D call, TRBD1. TRBV21-1 is labeled a pseudogene. This CDR3 is built from 15 residues. The CDR3 is CASSKRGSSTDTQYF. Here the CDR3 DNA reads TGTGCCAGCAGCAAACGGGGCAGCAGCACAGATACGCAGTATTTT.

As regards this clonotype: A read error may be the cause here, since a much bigger clone is one base away. This CDR3 fails to terminate in the conserved phenylalanine or tryptophan, so it likely reflects a read error. No DNA is shown, since the ends of the CDR3 on it are uncertain; the CDR3 is the one TCRdb lists. The rearrangement links TRBV29-1 to TRBJ1-2; the table's D call, TRBD1, was not checked against the DNA. The CDR3 extends over 12 residues, inclusive of both ends. Per the germline V gene, CDR1 is SQVTM and CDR2 is ANQGSEA. The CDR3 sequence: CSDREGARGYTC.

Only a few counts were recorded for this clonotype. CDR3: CATSRGDSLPTQHF. CDR3 sequence (DNA): TGTGCCACCAGCAGAGGGGACAGTCTACCAACACAGCATTTT. The chain uses TRBV15 and TRBJ1-5; TRBD1 matches at 7 bases. In germline, CDR1 is LNHNV, CDR2 YYDKDF (reference sequence). After removal of 1 base from V and 13 bases from J, the junction contained 10 bases not matched to a gene. The length of the CDR3 is 14 residues.

V and J are TRBV20-1 and TRBJ2-1; 10 nucleotides line up with TRBD2. V lost 1 base and J lost 6; bases outside the gene matches: 9. CDR3 length equals 16 residues. Germline CDR1 DFQATT, CDR2 SNEGSKA (reference sequence). DNA of the CDR3: TGCAGTGCTAGAGGCCCTAGCGGGGGACGAGGCAATGAGCAGTTCTTC. This translates into CSARGPSGGRGNEQFF.

This clonotype came up many times. The gene calls are TRBV9 and TRBJ1-2, with TRBD1 matching 7 bases. CDR1 is SGDLS, CDR2 YYNGEE, per germline. The CDR3 covers 15 residues. Trimming took 4 bases from V and 4 from J; bases not matched to a gene: 10. CDR3 coding DNA: TGTGCCAGCAGCCCCCGGACAGGCAACGGCTATGGCTACACCTTC. This gives the protein CASSPRTGNGYGYTF.

This clonotype was recorded only once. V is TRBV2 and J is TRBJ2-4; a weak D match, TRBD2 (6 bases). The DNA end is more similar to TRBJ2-5, so the J call may be wrong. CDR3 size: 14 residues. Germline assignment: CDR1 SNHLY and CDR2 FYNNEI. The DNA of the CDR3 is TGTGCCAGCCCAAGAAGACTAGTGAAGGAGACCCAGTACTTC. This encodes CASPRRLVKETQYF.

This clonotype has ten or more counts. This rearrangement joins TRBV4-3 to TRBJ2-7, with D uncertain. The CDR3 spans 13 residues. Germline CDR1 LGHNA, CDR2 YSLEER. Trimming removed 0 bases at V and 3 bases at J, with 6 bases between. This chain's CDR3 is CASSQDQGYEQYF. CDR3 DNA: TGCGCCAGCAGCCAAGATCAAGGCTACGAGCAGTACTTC.

The rearrangement links TRBV5-1 to TRBJ1-5; possible D gene TRBD1, 5 bases. The V gene's germline CDR1 is SGHRS and CDR2 YFSETQ. Trimming took off 0 bases at V and 0 bases at J, with 10 bases between the two ends. This CDR3 has 16 residues. CDR3 residues: CASSLGDSVSNQPQHF. CDR3 coding DNA: TGCGCCAGCAGCTTGGGGGACTCTGTTAGCAATCAGCCCCAGCATTTT.

With regard to this clonotype: This may arise from a read error, as a much more abundant clone is one base away. The rearrangement uses TRBV7-2 and TRBJ1-2, with D hard to call. V shed 0 bases and J shed 4 bases, with 12 bases lying between them. CDR1 is SGHTA and CDR2 is FQGNSA in the germline V gene. The CDR3 runs 15 residues. The chain's CDR3 is CASSLAGRARYGYTF. CDR3 in DNA: TGTGCCAGCAGCTTAGCGGGGAGGGCTCGCTATGGCTACACCTTC. The variable domain in full, completed from reference TRBV7-2 and TRBJ1-2, reads GAGVSQSPSNKVTEKGKDVELRCDPISGHTALYWYRQSLGQGLEFLIYFQGNSAPDKSGLPSDRFSAERTGGSVSTLTIQRTQQEDSAVYLCASSLAGRARYGYTFGSGTRLTVV.

In the case of this clonotype: A much larger clone differs from this one at a single base, so this may be a read error. This chain connects TRBV3-1 to TRBJ2-3; D not certain. Trimming removed 3 bases from V and 1 base from J, with 11 bases in between. This CDR3 spans 15 amino acids. CDR1 and CDR2 from the germline V gene are LGHDT and YNNKEL (reference sequence). This chain's CDR3 is CASSQGSIGTDTQYF. For the CDR3, the DNA is TGTGCCAGCAGCCAGGGTTCAATCGGCACAGATACGCAGTATTTT.

The sample holds many counts of this clonotype. The chain has TRBV2 and TRBJ2-5; 10 bases match TRBD1. The V gene end was trimmed by 9 bases and the J gene end by 5 bases; junction bases not matched to a gene: 9. Germline V CDR1 and CDR2: SNHLY, FYNNEI. This CDR3 is 14 amino acids long. CDR3 DNA: TGTGCCAGTGGCCGGGGACAGGGGATGGAGACCCAGTACTTC. Protein: CASGRGQGMETQYF.

Only a few counts were recorded for this clonotype. The V gene is TRBV25-1, the J gene TRBJ1-1, with a possible D match to TRBD1 (5 bases). The germline V and J ends were trimmed by 2 bases and 12 bases, with 13 bases remaining between them. CDR1 is MGHDK and CDR2 is SYGVNS in the germline V gene. The CDR3 runs to 12 residues. DNA for the CDR3: TGTGCCAGCAGTGAAGGGGGGGGTCCTACTTTCTTT. It is translated as CASSEGGGPTFF.

There are many counts of this clonotype. V and J are TRBV5-1 and TRBJ1-4; D gene unclear. The ends were cut back, 4 bases at V and 2 bases at J, with 9 bases in the middle. Germline values: CDR1 SGHRS, CDR2 YFSETQ. The CDR3 is 14 amino acids. CDR3 sequence reads: CASSPESTNEKLFF. As DNA, the CDR3 is TGCGCCAGCAGCCCGGAATCCACTAATGAAAAACTGTTTTTT.

This clonotype was recorded many times. Just one base apart from a much larger clone, this may be a read error. This rearrangement joins TRBV7-8 to TRBJ2-5, with D unresolved. V was cut by 2 bases and J by 11 bases, with 15 bases left in between. CDR3 length: 13 residues. Per germline, CDR1 SGHVS and CDR2 FQNEAQ. CDR3: CASSLTTANEQYF. In DNA, the CDR3 is TGTGCCAGCAGCTTAACGACCGCCAATGAGCAGTACTTC.

The chain is built from TRBV7-3 and TRBJ2-1; 9 nucleotides agree with TRBD1. CDR1 and CDR2 (germline): SGHTA, FQGTGA. V lost 3 bases to trimming and J lost 6 bases; unmatched junction nucleotides: 9. The CDR3 consists of 16 residues. This CDR3 is CASSLSAGQGPNEQFF. CDR3 DNA sequence: TGTGCCAGCAGCTTGTCTGCGGGACAGGGTCCCAATGAGCAGTTCTTC.

Notes on this clonotype: A much larger clone is a single base away; this may be a read error. The chain carries TRBV12-5 and TRBJ2-1; D not resolved. Trimming took 7 bases from V and 8 from J, leaving 9 bases between them. CDR3 length equals 11 residues. Germline values: CDR1 LGHNT, CDR2 FRNRAP. The CDR3 coding sequence is TGTGCTAGTGCCTTCAGCCATGAGCAGTTCTTC. It translates to CASAFSHEQFF.